This T cell receptor beta chain was observed in a study of Ad26.COV2.S vaccination and SARS-CoV-2 variants. Overall study: Ad26.COV2.S shots went into the muscle once or twice, 56 days apart. Broader study findings: Vaccine recipients had higher spike-specific TCR breadth than placebo recipients. Quantification of TCR breadth and depth may have yielded underestimates of total T cell responses.

A word on this clone: Its antigen is as yet unknown.

Clones were read by immunoSEQ multiplex PCR, and TCRdb kept only the in-frame ones, dropping some. The table records hundreds of thousands of clones, approximately 86% of them present only once. As for treatment: roughly 19 received Ad26.COV2.S at low or high dose, single or two shots; roughly 5 received placebo; per-sample allocation not given. The study sampled participants on day 63 after the first vaccine or placebo injection. Donation was by an adult aged 18-55 years who was in Boston. The material was peripheral blood, obtained in a trial of Ad26.COV2.S vaccine versus placebo. This clonotype was sampled from a person between 18 and 65 years old who received the Ad26.COV2.S COVID-19 vaccine or a placebo.

CDR3 in amino acids: CATSRRQVKFHGQFF. CDR3 coding DNA: TGTGCCACCAGCAGGAGACAGGTTAAATTTCATGGGCAGTTCTTC. The gene calls are TRBV15 and TRBJ2-1; TRBD1 might be the D (6 bases). Trimming left V 3 bases short and J 12 bases short, with 21 bases between. Looked up from germline, CDR1 is LNHNV and CDR2 is YYDKDF (reference sequence). The CDR3 spans 15 residues. The variable domain in full, with the rest retrieved from reference TRBV15 and TRBJ2-1, is DAMVIQNPRYQVTQFGKPVTLSCSQTLNHNVMYWYQQKSSQAPKLLFHYYDKDFNNEADTPDNFQSRRPNTSFCFLDIRSPGLGDTAMYLCATSRRQVKFHGQFFGPGTRLTVL.